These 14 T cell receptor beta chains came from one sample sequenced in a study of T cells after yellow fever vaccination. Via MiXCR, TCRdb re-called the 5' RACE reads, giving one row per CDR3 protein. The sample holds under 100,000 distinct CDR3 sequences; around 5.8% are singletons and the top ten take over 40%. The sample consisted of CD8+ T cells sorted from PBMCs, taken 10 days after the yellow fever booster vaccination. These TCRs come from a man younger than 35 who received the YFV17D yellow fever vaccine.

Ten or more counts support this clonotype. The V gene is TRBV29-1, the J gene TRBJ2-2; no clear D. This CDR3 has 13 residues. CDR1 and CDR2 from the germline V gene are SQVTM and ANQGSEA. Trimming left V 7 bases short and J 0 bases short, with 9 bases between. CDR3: CSGLLSNTGELFF. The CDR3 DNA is TGCAGCGGACTTCTTTCGAACACCGGGGAGCTGTTTTTT.

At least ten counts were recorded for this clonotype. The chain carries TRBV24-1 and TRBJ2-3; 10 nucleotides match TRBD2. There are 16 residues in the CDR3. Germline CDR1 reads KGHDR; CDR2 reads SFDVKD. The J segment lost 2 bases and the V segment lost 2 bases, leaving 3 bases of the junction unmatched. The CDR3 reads CATSDYTSGITDTQYF. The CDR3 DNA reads TGTGCCACCAGTGATTATACTAGCGGGATCACAGATACGCAGTATTTT.

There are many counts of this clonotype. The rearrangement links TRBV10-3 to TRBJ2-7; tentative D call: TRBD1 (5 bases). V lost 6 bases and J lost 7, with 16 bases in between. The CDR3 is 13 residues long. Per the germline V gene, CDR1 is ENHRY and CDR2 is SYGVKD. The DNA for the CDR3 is TGTGCCATCAGCCTCAAAACAGGTCTGGAGCAGTACTTC. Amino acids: CAISLKTGLEQYF.

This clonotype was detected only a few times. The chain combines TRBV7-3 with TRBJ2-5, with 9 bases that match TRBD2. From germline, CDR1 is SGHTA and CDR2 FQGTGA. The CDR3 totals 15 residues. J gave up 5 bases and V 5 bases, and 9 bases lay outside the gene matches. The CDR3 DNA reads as TGTGCCAGCAGCCAAGGGAGCGGGGGGTCTGAGACCCAGTACTTC. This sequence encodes CASSQGSGGSETQYF.

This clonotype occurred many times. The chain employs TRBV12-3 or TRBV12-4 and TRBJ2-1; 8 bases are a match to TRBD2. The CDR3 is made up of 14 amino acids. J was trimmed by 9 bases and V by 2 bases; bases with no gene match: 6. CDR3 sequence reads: CASSLSAGVVEQFF. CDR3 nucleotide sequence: TGTGCCAGCAGTTTATCAGCGGGGGTGGTTGAGCAGTTCTTC.

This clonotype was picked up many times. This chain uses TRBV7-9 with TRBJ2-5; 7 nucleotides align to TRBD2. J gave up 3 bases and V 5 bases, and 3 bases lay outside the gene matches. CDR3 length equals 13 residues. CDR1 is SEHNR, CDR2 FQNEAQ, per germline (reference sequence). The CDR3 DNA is TGTGCCAGCAGCCGTACTAGCGAAGAGACCCAGTACTTC. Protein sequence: CASSRTSEETQYF.

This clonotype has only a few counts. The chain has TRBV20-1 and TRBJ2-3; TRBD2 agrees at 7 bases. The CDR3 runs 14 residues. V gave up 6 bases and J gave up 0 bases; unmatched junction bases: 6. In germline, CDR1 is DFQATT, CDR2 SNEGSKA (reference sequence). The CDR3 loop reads CSAKDGGSTDTQYF. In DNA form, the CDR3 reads TGCAGTGCAAAAGACGGGGGGAGCACAGATACGCAGTATTTT.

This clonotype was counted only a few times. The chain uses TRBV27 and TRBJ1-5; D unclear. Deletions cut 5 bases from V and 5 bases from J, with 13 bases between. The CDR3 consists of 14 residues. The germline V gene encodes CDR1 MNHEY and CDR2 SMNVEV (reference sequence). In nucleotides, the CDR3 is TGTGCCAGCAGTCCCTCCGGTCAGTATCAGCCCCAGCATTTT. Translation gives CASSPSGQYQPQHF.

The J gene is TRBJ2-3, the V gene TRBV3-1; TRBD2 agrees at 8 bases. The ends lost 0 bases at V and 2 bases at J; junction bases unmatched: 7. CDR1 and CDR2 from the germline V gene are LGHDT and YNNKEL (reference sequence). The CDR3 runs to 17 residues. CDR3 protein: CASSQDPAGDLTDTQYF. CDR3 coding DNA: TGTGCCAGCAGCCAAGACCCAGCGGGGGACCTCACAGATACGCAGTATTTT.

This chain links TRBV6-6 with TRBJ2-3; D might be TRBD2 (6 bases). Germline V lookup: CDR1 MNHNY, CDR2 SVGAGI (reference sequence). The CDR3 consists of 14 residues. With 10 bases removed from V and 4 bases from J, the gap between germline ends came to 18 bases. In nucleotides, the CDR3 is TGTGCCACCACGGGGGACGATGTGTCAGATACGCAGTATTTT. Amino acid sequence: CATTGDDVSDTQYF.

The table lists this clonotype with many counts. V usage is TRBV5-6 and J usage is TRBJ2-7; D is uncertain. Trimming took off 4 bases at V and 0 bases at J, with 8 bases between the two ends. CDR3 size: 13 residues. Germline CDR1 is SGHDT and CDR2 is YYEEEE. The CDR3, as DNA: TGTGCCAGCAGCGGGGTAGACTCCTACGAGCAGTACGTC. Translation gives CASSGVDSYEQYV.

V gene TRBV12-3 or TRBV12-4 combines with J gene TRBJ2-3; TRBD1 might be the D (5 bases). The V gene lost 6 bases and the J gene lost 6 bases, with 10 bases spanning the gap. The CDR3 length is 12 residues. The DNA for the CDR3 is TGTGCCAGCAGCCGACCAGGGGATACGCAGTATTTT. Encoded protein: CASSRPGDTQYF.

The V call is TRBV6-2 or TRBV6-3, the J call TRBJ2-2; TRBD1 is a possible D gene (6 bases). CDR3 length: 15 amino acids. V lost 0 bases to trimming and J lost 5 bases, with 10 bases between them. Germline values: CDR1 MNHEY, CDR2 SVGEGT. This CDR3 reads CASSYSDRLTGELFF. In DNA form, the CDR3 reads TGTGCCAGCAGTTACTCGGACAGACTTACCGGGGAGCTGTTTTTT.

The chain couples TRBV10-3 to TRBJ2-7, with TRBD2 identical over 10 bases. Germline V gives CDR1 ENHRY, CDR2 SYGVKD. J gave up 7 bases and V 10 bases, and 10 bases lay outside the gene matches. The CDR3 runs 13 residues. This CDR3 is CATRNGLAEEQYF. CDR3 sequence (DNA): TGTGCCACCCGAAACGGACTAGCGGAAGAGCAGTACTTC.